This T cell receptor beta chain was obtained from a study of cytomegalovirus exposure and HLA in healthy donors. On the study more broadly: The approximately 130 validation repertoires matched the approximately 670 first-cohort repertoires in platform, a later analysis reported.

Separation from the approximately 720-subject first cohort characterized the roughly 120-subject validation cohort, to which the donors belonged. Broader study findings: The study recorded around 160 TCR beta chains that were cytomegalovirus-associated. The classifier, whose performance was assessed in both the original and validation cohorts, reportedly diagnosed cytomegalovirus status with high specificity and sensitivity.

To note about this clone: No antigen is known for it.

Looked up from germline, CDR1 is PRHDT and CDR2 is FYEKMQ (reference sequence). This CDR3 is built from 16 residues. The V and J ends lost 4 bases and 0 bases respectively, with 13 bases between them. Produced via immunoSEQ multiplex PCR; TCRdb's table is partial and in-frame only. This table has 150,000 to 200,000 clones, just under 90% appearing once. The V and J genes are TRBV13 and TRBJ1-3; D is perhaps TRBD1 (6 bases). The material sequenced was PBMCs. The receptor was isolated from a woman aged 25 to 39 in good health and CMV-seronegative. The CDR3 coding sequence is TGTGCCAGCAGCTCTACCGGGACACTCTCTGGAAACACCATATATTTT. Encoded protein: CASSSTGTLSGNTIYF.